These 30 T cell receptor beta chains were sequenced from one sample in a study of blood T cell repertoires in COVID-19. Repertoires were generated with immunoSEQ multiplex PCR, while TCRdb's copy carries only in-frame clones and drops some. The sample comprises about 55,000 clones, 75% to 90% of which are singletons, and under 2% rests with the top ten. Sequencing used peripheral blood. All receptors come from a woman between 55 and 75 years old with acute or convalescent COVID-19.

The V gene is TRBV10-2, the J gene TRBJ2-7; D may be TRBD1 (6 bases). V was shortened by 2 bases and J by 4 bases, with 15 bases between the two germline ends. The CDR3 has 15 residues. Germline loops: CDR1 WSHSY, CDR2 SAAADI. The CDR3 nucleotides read TGCGCCAGCAGTGAGCCTTCAAGGGGGTCGTACGAGCAGTACTTC. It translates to CASSEPSRGSYEQYF.

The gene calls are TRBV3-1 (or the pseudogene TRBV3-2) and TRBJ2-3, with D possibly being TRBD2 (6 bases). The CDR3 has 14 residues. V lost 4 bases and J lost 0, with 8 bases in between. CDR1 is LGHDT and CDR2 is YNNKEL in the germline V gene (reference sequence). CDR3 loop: CASSRSGSTDTQYF. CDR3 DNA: TGTGCCAGCAGCCGTAGCGGCAGCACAGATACGCAGTATTTT.

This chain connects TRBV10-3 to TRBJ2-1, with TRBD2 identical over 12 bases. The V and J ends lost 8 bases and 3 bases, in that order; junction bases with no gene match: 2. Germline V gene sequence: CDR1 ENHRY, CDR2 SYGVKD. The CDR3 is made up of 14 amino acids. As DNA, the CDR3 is TGTGCCATCGGACTAGCGGGGCACTACAATGAGCAGTTCTTC. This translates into CAIGLAGHYNEQFF.

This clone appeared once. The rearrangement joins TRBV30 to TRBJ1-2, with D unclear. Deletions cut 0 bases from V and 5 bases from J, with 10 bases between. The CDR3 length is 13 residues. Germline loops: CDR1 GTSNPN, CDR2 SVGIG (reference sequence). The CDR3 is CAWSVAIIYGYTF. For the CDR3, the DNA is TGTGCCTGGAGTGTAGCAATCATTTATGGCTACACCTTC.

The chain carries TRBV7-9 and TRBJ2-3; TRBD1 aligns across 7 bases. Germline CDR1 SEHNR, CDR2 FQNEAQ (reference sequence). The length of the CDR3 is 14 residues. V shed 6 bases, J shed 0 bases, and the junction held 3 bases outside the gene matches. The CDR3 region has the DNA TGTGCCAGCAGACCAGGGGGAAGCACAGATACGCAGTATTTT. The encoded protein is CASRPGGSTDTQYF.

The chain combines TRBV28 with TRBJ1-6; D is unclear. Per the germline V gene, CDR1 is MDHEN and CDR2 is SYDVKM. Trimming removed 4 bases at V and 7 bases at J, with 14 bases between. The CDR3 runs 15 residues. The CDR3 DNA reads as TGTGCCAGCAGTTCTGGCCAGGTCTTGAATTCACCCCTCCACTTT. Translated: CASSSGQVLNSPLHF.

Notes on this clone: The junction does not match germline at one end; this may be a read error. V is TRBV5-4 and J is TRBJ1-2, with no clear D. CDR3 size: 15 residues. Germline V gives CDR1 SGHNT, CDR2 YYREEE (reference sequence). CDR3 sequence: CASSLESTISRGYTF. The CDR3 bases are TGTGCCAGCAGCTTGGAAAGCACAATCTCTAGAGGCTACACTTTC.

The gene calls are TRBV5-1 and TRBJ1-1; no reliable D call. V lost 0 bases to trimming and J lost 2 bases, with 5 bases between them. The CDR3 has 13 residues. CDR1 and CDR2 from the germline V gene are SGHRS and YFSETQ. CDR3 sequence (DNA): TGCGCCAGCAGCTTGGTCGTAAACACTGAAGCTTTCTTT. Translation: CASSLVVNTEAFF.

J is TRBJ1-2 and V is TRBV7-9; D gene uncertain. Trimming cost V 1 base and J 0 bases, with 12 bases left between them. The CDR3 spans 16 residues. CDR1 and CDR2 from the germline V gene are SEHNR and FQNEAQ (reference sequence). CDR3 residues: CASSLVNPGTNYGYTF. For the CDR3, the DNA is TGTGCCAGCAGCTTAGTCAATCCGGGAACTAACTATGGCTACACCTTC.

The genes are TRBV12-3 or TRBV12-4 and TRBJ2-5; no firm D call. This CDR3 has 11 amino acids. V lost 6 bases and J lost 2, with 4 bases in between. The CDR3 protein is CASRTQETQYF. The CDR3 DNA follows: TGTGCCAGCAGGACACAAGAGACCCAGTACTTC.

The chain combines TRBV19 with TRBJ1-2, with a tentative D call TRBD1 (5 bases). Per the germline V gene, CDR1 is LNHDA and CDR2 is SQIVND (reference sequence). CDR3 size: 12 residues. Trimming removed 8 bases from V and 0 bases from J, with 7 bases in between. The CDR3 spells CASQTANYGYTF. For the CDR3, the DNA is TGTGCCAGTCAGACAGCTAACTATGGCTACACCTTC.

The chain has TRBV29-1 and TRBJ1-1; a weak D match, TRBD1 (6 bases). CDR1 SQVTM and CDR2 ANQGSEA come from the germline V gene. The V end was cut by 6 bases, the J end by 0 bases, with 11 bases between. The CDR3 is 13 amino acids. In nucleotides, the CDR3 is TGCAGCGTGATGGGACAAATGAACACTGAAGCTTTCTTT. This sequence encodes CSVMGQMNTEAFF. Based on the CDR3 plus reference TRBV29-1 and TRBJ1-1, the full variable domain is SAVISQKPSRDICQRGTSLTIQCQVDSQVTMMFWYRQQPGQSLTLIATANQGSEATYESGFVIDKFPISRPNLTFSTLTVSNMSPEDSSIYLCSVMGQMNTEAFFGQGTRLTVV.

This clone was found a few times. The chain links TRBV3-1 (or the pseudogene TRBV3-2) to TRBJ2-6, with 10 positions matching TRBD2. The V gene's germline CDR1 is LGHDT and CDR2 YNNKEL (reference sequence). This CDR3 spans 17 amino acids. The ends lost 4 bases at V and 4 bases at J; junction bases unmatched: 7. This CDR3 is CASSPSSGSSGANVLTF. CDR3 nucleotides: TGTGCCAGCAGCCCCTCTAGCGGGAGCTCCGGGGCCAACGTCCTGACTTTC.

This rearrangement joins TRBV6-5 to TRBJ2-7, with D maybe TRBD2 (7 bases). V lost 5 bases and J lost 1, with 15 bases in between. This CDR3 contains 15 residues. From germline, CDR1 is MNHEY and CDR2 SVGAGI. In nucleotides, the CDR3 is TGTGCCAGCAGTCTAGGGGGGGGCGCTTCCTACGAGCAGTACTTC. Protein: CASSLGGGASYEQYF.

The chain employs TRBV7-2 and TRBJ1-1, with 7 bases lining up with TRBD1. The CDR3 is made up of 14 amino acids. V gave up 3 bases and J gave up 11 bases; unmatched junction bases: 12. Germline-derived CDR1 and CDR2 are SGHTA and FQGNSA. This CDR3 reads CASSFNTGVSTAFF. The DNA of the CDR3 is TGTGCCAGCAGCTTCAACACAGGGGTGTCGACGGCTTTCTTT.

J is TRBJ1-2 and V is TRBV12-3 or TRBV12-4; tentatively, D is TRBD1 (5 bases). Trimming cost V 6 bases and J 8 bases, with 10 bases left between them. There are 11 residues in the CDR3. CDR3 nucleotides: TGTGCCAGCAGCAACGGGGGGGGCTACACCTTC. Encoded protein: CASSNGGGYTF.

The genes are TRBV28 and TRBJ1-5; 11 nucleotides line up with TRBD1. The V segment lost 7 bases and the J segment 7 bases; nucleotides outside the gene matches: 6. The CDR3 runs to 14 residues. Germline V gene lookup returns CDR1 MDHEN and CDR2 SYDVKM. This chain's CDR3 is CASKDRGHRQPQHF. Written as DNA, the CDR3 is TGTGCCAGCAAGGACAGGGGGCATCGGCAGCCCCAGCATTTT. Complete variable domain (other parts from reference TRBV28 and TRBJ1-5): DVKVTQSSRYLVKRTGEKVFLECVQDMDHENMFWYRQDPGLGLRLIYFSYDVKMKEKGDIPEGYSVSREKKERFSLILESASTNQTSMYLCASKDRGHRQPQHFGDGTRLSIL.

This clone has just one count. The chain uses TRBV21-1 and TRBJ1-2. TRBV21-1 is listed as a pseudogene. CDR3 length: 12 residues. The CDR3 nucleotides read TGTGCCAGCAGCAATGATATGAGCGGCTACACCTTC. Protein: CASSNDMSGYTF.

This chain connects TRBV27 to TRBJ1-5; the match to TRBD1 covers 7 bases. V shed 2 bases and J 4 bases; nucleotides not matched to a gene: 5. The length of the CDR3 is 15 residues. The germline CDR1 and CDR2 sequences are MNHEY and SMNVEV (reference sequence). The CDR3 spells CASSLREQGNQPQHF. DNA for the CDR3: TGTGCCAGCAGTTTAAGGGAACAGGGGAATCAGCCCCAGCATTTT.

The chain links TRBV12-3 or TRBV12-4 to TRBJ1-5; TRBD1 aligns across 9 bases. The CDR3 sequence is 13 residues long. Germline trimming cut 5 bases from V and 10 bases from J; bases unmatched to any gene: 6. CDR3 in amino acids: CASSTGTGRPQHF. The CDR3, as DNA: TGTGCCAGCAGTACCGGGACAGGGCGTCCCCAGCATTTT.

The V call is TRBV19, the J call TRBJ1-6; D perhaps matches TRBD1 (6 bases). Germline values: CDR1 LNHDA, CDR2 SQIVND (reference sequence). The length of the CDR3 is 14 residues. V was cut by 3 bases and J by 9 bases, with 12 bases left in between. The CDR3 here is CASSITSRGSPLHF. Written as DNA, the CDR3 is TGTGCCAGTAGTATCACTTCCAGGGGTTCACCCCTCCACTTT.

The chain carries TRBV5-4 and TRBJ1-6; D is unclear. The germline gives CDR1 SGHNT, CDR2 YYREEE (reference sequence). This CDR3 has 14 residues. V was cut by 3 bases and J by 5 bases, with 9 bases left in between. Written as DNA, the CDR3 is TGTGCCAGCAGCTCCGCGGGAAATAATTCACCCCTCCACTTT. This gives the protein CASSSAGNNSPLHF.

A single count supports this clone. The CDR3 coding sequence is TGTGCTAGTGGATATACAGGTGAAGCTTTCTTT. As protein: CASGYTGEAFF. The J gene is TRBJ1-1, the V gene TRBV12-5, with D possibly TRBD1 on 5 matching bases. The CDR3 sequence is 11 residues long. CDR1 and CDR2 from the germline V gene are LGHNT and FRNRAP. V was shortened by 6 bases and J by 7 bases, with 9 bases between the two germline ends.

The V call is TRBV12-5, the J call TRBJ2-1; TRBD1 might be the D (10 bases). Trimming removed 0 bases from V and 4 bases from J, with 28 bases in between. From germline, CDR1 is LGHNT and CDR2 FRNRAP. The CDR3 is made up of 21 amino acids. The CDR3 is CASGLVQGTGVTSGKYNEQFF. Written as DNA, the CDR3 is TGTGCTAGTGGTTTGGTACAAGGGACAGGGGTGACTAGCGGCAAGTACAATGAGCAGTTCTTC.

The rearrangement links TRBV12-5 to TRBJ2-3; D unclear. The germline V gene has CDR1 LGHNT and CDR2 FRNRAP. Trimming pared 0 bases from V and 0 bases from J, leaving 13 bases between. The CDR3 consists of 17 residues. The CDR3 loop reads CASGLVRNLRSTDTQYF. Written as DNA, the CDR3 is TGTGCTAGTGGTTTGGTACGTAACCTGAGGAGCACAGATACGCAGTATTTT.

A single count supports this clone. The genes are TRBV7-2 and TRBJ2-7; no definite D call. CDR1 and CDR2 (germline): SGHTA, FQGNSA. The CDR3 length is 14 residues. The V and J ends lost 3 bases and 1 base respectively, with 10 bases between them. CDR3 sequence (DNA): TGTGCCAGCAGCTTCCTAGTTGGGTCCTACGAGCAGTACTTC. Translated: CASSFLVGSYEQYF.

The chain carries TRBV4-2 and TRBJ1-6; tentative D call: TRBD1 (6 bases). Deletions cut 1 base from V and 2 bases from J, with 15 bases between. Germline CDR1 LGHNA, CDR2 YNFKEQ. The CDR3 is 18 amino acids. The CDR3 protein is CASSQVGGHGTYNSPLHF. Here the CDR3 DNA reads TGTGCCAGCAGCCAAGTGGGGGGGCATGGAACCTATAATTCACCCCTCCACTTT.

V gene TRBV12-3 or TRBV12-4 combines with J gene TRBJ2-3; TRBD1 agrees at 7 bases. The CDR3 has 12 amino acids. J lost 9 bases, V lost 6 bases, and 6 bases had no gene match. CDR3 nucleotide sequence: TGTGCCAGCAGCTATGACAGGGAGACGCAGTATTTT. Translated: CASSYDRETQYF.

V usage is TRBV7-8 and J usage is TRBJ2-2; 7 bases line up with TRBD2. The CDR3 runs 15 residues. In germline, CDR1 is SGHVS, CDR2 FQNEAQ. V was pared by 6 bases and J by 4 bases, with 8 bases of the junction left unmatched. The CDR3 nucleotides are TGTGCCAGCAGAAGAAGCGGGGTGGGCACCGGGGAGCTGTTTTTT. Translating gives CASRRSGVGTGELFF.

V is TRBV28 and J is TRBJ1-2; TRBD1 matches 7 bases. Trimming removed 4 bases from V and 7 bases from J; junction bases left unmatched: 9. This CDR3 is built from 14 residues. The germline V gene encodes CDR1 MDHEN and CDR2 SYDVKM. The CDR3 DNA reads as TGTGCCAGCAGTTCCGCCACAGGGGTCTCTGGCTACACCTTC. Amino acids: CASSSATGVSGYTF.